A single T cell receptor (beta chain) is shown here with its context. The antigen is unknown. CD8 cells classed as naive were CD45RO-negative and positively selected for CCR7, excluding terminally differentiated effector memory CD45RA+ cells. The data originate from a study of shared clonotypes between healthy human individuals. The CDR3 consists of 13 residues. With 4 bases removed from V and 2 bases from J, the gap between germline ends came to 7 bases. Germline V gene lookup returns CDR1 SGHVS and CDR2 FQNEAQ. Study-wide points: Unshared clonotypes carried lower generation probabilities than those common to all four donors.

Some clones are missing from TCRdb's copy, which holds only in-frame ones; the method was immunoSEQ multiplex PCR. The sample has 800,000 or so clones, about 96% seen once. This rearrangement joins TRBV7-8 to TRBJ2-3; perhaps TRBD2 as D (5 bases). The specimen sequenced was naive CD8+ T cells sorted from blood. This receptor was obtained from a man aged 25 to 40 in good health. Here the CDR3 reads CASSSGVTDTQYF. The CDR3, as DNA: TGTGCCAGCAGCTCCGGGGTCACAGATACGCAGTATTTT.